Many counts were recorded for the clone carrying this T cell receptor (beta chain). This CDR3 has 17 amino acids. Trimming left V 7 bases short and J 5 bases short, with 24 bases between. The sample comes from a study of neurological immune-mediated disorders. With 10-nucleotide random UMIs, 5'RACE was used to make the cDNA. TCRdb used MiXCR to reprocess the 5' RACE reads, holding one entry per CDR3 protein. This table holds fewer than 30,000 distinct CDR3 sequences, about 13% found once. Time point of the sample: technical triplicate 1. The sorted libraries were made from approximately 950,000 CD4+ or CD8+ T cells.

V usage is TRBV12-3 or TRBV12-4 and J usage is TRBJ1-3; D is unresolved. The receptor was derived from a female donor with HTLV-1-associated myelopathy (HAM/TSP). The sequencing input was CD4+ T cells from blood. CDR3 DNA sequence: TGTGCCAGCACCTCGTATCGGGAGAAGATGCGCCGAAACACCATATATTTT. Its protein product is CASTSYREKMRRNTIYF.